This T cell receptor beta chain is drawn from a study of human T cells and chemical hapten exposure. Trimming removed 1 base at V and 4 bases at J, with 14 bases between. The CDR3 contains 15 residues. The germline V gene encodes CDR1 SQVTM and CDR2 ANQGSEA. Study-wide results and limits: TCRs exceeding 1 in 1000 frequency stayed unchanged with DPC sensitization.

This clonotype was observed a few times. Its antigen is not identified. The time point here: pre-sensitization, week 0. Stated treatment: therapeutic diphenylcyclopropenone sensitization with weekly scalp DPC. Venepuncture was done earlier than the placement of each patch test. Unique molecular identifiers were affixed to discrete cDNA molecules within the library. From the RACE reads, TCRdb called clonotypes with MiXCR, one entry per CDR3 protein. The table shows fewer than 65,000 distinct CDR3 sequences, with about a tenth occurring only once. This receptor was taken from a woman between 35 and 50 years old with alopecia areata. Some clones in this sample may be carry-over from other donors' samples. V is TRBV29-1 and J is TRBJ1-3, with D perhaps TRBD1 (5 bases). The sequenced sample was whole blood, obtained in connection with sensitization to the hapten diphenylcyclopropenone (DPC). CDR3 in amino acids: CSVEVPTGVGNTIYF. As DNA, the CDR3 is TGCAGCGTTGAAGTTCCCACGGGGGTCGGAAACACCATATATTTT.